This T cell receptor beta chain appears in the sequencing data of a study of technical replicates of blood from four donors. Data came from immunoSEQ multiplex PCR; TCRdb stores just in-frame clones and leaves some out. The sample has roughly 12,000 clones, about 94% seen once. The count of this clone is one. Trimming stripped 10 bases from V and 1 base from J, with 19 bases between. There are 15 residues in the CDR3. In germline, CDR1 is SNHLY, CDR2 FYNNEI. The sequenced material came from PBMCs. The chain uses TRBV2 and TRBJ1-1; D may be TRBD1 (6 bases). The sequence was collected from a human donor in good health. CDR3 nucleotide sequence: TGTGCCAACCCAGCTGGGGGGGGGCAGAACACTGAAGCTTTCTTT. Its translation: CANPAGGGQNTEAFF.